Listed below are T cell receptor beta chains from one sample, sequenced in a study of identifying expanded T cells in peripheral blood. Profiled with immunoSEQ multiplex PCR; TCRdb holds only in-frame clones, not every one. Among over 65,000 clones listed, roughly 90% were seen once. The sample consisted of blood. The receptor source for this set is a person between 18 and 75 years old in good health. Each CDR3 is given with its conserved first and last residue. Fields, in order: J gene, clone size, V gene, CDR3 protein. Part of the rows lack a size; the others show once, few, many or a class for expanded clones.

j_gene: TRBJ1-1; abundance: .; v_gene: TRBV6-6; CDR3aa: CASRMGVTEAFF
j_gene: TRBJ1-1; abundance: .; v_gene: TRBV2; CDR3aa: CASGGTVTNTEAFF
j_gene: TRBJ2-7; abundance: .; v_gene: TRBV19; CDR3aa: CASSRGGPSSYEQYF
j_gene: TRBJ2-3; abundance: .; v_gene: TRBV9; CDR3aa: CASSPRGLGGGTDTQYF
j_gene: TRBJ1-1; abundance: .; v_gene: TRBV19; CDR3aa: CASSMLDRAAFF
j_gene: TRBJ2-7; abundance: .; v_gene: TRBV2; CDR3aa: CASILYPDDYEQYF
j_gene: TRBJ1-2; abundance: once; v_gene: TRBV27; CDR3aa: CASSLSQGNYGYTF
j_gene: TRBJ2-7; abundance: .; v_gene: TRBV6-6; CDR3aa: CASSYTVFGETYEQYF
j_gene: TRBJ2-7; abundance: .; v_gene: TRBV5-5; CDR3aa: CASSLIREGDEQYF
j_gene: TRBJ2-5; abundance: .; v_gene: TRBV5-4; CDR3aa: CASSSVARDKQETQYF
j_gene: TRBJ2-7; abundance: .; v_gene: TRBV27; CDR3aa: CASSLLGGRSHEQYF
j_gene: TRBJ1-2; abundance: .; v_gene: TRBV6-5; CDR3aa: CASRRSGTDYGYTF
j_gene: TRBJ1-2; abundance: .; v_gene: TRBV11-2; CDR3aa: CASSLADGGLYGYTF
j_gene: TRBJ2-4; abundance: .; v_gene: TRBV6-5; CDR3aa: CASSYGQGANIQYF
j_gene: TRBJ1-1; abundance: .; v_gene: TRBV6-1; CDR3aa: CASTRTAMNTEAFF
j_gene: TRBJ1-1; abundance: .; v_gene: TRBV11-2; CDR3aa: CASSLELARSGPEAFF
j_gene: TRBJ1-2; abundance: .; v_gene: TRBV6-5; CDR3aa: CATTRGYGYTF
j_gene: TRBJ2-3; abundance: .; v_gene: TRBV30; CDR3aa: CAWSVGTGGTDTQYF
j_gene: TRBJ1-5; abundance: once; v_gene: TRBV6-5; CDR3aa: CASSLFSNQPQHF
j_gene: TRBJ1-2; abundance: .; v_gene: TRBV7-2; CDR3aa: CASSPDQDYGYTF
j_gene: TRBJ2-7; abundance: .; v_gene: TRBV18; CDR3aa: CASSPPGGDEQYF
j_gene: TRBJ2-7; abundance: .; v_gene: TRBV5-1; CDR3aa: CASSPNPNPTGWLSEQYF
j_gene: TRBJ2-3; abundance: .; v_gene: TRBV10-3; CDR3aa: CAISDESGGAYTQYF
j_gene: TRBJ1-4; abundance: .; v_gene: TRBV5-1; CDR3aa: CASSGSGTSATNEKLFF
j_gene: TRBJ1-3; abundance: .; v_gene: TRBV29-1; CDR3aa: CSVDNAGQGAGNTIYF
j_gene: TRBJ2-2; abundance: .; v_gene: TRBV5-4; CDR3aa: CASSSTGQMAGELFF
j_gene: TRBJ2-2; abundance: .; v_gene: TRBV6-6; CDR3aa: CASSRITEAGELFF
j_gene: TRBJ1-1; abundance: .; v_gene: TRBV29-1; CDR3aa: CSVVGSRAFF
j_gene: TRBJ2-7; abundance: .; v_gene: TRBV4-3; CDR3aa: CASSQGVLASNEQYF
j_gene: TRBJ2-1; abundance: .; v_gene: TRBV7-9; CDR3aa: CASSLADEQFF
j_gene: TRBJ2-5; abundance: once; v_gene: TRBV30; CDR3aa: CAWSVGHLADQETQYF
j_gene: TRBJ2-7; abundance: few; v_gene: TRBV27; CDR3aa: CASSLAAGEQYF
j_gene: TRBJ1-1; abundance: .; v_gene: TRBV6-4; CDR3aa: CASSVTSNTEAFF
j_gene: TRBJ2-7; abundance: .; v_gene: TRBV23-1; CDR3aa: CASPPLVEQYF
j_gene: TRBJ2-3; abundance: few; v_gene: TRBV6-1; CDR3aa: CASSLEAGGRDTQYF